These 32 T cell receptor beta chains were sequenced from one sample in a study of T cell repertoires in cytomegalovirus infection. TCRdb called the reads again in MiXCR, with one record for every CDR3 protein. This repertoire shows some 240,000 distinct CDR3 sequences, about 15% found once; its top ten account for less than 60%. Sequencing was carried out using CD8+ T cells from PBMCs. The receptors here all came from a human donor in good health (CMV status not recorded). Some clones in this sample may be carry-over from other donors' samples.

This clonotype was picked up a small number of times. J is TRBJ2-5 and V is TRBV7-9; TRBD2 matches 10 bases. V dropped 4 bases and J dropped 5; count of bases not matched to a gene: 13. Germline V CDR1 and CDR2: SEHNR, FQNEAQ (reference sequence). This CDR3 spans 17 amino acids. CDR3 sequence reads: CASSSSSGGAVYETQYF. The CDR3 DNA follows: TGTGCCAGCAGCTCATCCAGCGGGGGGGCGGTCTATGAGACCCAGTACTTC.

To note about this clonotype: A much larger clone lies a single base off, so this may be a read error. V usage is TRBV7-9 and J usage is TRBJ1-1, with TRBD1 as a possible D gene (6 bases). Germline CDR1 reads SEHNR; CDR2 reads FQNEAQ (reference sequence). V was trimmed by 6 bases and J by 0 bases, leaving 14 bases between them. This CDR3 is built from 15 residues. The CDR3 is CASSPSRDMNTEAFF. The CDR3 DNA follows: TGTGCCAGCAGTCCATCCAGGGACATGAACACTGAAGCTTTCTTT.

In this sample, this clonotype turned up a few times. The chain uses TRBV4-1 and TRBJ1-4, with D hard to call. V lost 4 bases and J lost 5, with 11 bases in between. The CDR3 extends over 14 amino acids. Germline V gene lookup returns CDR1 MGHRA and CDR2 YSYEKL. The CDR3 DNA follows: TGCGCCAGCAGCCGCCCGGACCGAAATGAAAAACTGTTTTTT. Protein product: CASSRPDRNEKLFF.

This chain connects TRBV9 to TRBJ1-4; no clear D gene. Between the trimmed V and J ends, which lost 3 bases and 6 bases, there was a span of 9 bases. The CDR3 is 13 amino acids. Germline V gene sequence: CDR1 SGDLS, CDR2 YYNGEE. CDR3 in DNA: TGTGCCAGCAGCGACTTAAGGGATGAAAAACTGTTTTTT. Its protein is CASSDLRDEKLFF.

This clonotype was found many times. The CDR3 reads CASSELGQPGHSYEQYF. The DNA for the CDR3 is TGTGCCAGCAGTGAATTGGGGCAGCCGGGGCATTCCTACGAGCAGTACTTC. This chain links TRBV6-1 with TRBJ2-7, with D perhaps TRBD1 or TRBD2 (5 bases each). This CDR3 is built from 17 residues. Deletions cut 2 bases from V and 1 base from J, with 18 bases between. Looked up from germline, CDR1 is MNHNS and CDR2 is SASEGT.

The rearrangement joins TRBV7-4 to TRBJ2-7, with a possible D match to TRBD1 (6 bases). The closer fit of TRBJ2-1 to the DNA end suggests the J call may be wrong. The CDR3 has 15 residues. Germline CDR1 is SGHVT and CDR2 is SQSDAQ. CDR3 in amino acids: CASSGSVRGAGEQFF. In DNA, the CDR3 is TGTGCCAGCAGCGGTAGCGTCAGGGGCGCGGGTGAGCAGTTCTTC.

The chain is built from TRBV6-2 or TRBV6-3 and TRBJ2-5; D not certain. This CDR3 has 13 amino acids. Per germline, CDR1 MNHEY and CDR2 SVGEGT. The V end lost 4 bases, the J end lost 7 bases, and 13 bases lay between the germline ends. The CDR3: CASSSPELGTQYF. CDR3 bases: TGTGCCAGCAGTTCACCAGAACTGGGGACCCAGTACTTC.

This clonotype was recorded a few times. V is TRBV29-1 and J is TRBJ1-2; D gene unclear. Germline values: CDR1 SQVTM, CDR2 ANQGSEA. The CDR3 loop spans 11 amino acids. Deletions cut 5 bases from V and 4 bases from J, with 8 bases between. The DNA for the CDR3 is TGCAGCGTTATGGACGGCTATGGCTACACCTTC. Translating gives CSVMDGYGYTF.

This clonotype was picked up many times. The chain is built from TRBV7-8 and TRBJ2-1; D gene uncertain. V was cut by 0 bases and J by 9 bases, with 9 bases left in between. Germline CDR1 SGHVS, CDR2 FQNEAQ. This CDR3 has 13 amino acids. The CDR3 region is CASSLALVGEQFF. In nucleotides, the CDR3 is TGTGCCAGCAGCTTAGCCCTAGTGGGTGAGCAGTTCTTC.

This clonotype was found once. Germline is not matched at one junction end, which may reflect a read error. The rearrangement uses TRBV11-1 and TRBJ1-1, with no clear D. CDR3 length: 15 amino acids. Germline values: CDR1 SGHAT, CDR2 FQDESV (reference sequence). CDR3 in amino acids: CASSPLEEKNTGAFF. The CDR3 nucleotides are TGTGCCAGCAGCCCTCTTGAGGAGAAGAACACTGGAGCTTTCTTT.

This chain uses TRBV9 with TRBJ1-2; 7 positions match TRBD1. Germline assignment: CDR1 SGDLS and CDR2 YYNGEE. The V segment lost 3 bases and the J segment 3 bases; nucleotides outside the gene matches: 5. The CDR3 length is 14 residues. The CDR3 DNA is TGTGCCAGCAGCGCGACAGGGTATTACTATGGCTACACCTTC. Protein: CASSATGYYYGYTF.

V is TRBV7-9 and J is TRBJ1-1, with a tentative D call TRBD1 (6 bases). V was trimmed by 1 base and J by 3 bases, leaving 9 bases between them. Germline lookup yields CDR1 SEHNR and CDR2 FQNEAQ (reference sequence). The CDR3 has 14 amino acids. The chain's CDR3 is CASSLVPGDTEAFF. In nucleotides, the CDR3 is TGTGCCAGCAGCTTAGTGCCAGGGGACACTGAAGCTTTCTTT.

This clonotype has just a few counts. The V gene is TRBV11-2, the J gene TRBJ1-1; perhaps TRBD1 as D (6 bases). The CDR3 runs 13 residues. Between the trimmed V and J ends, which lost 6 bases and 7 bases, there was a span of 15 bases. Per germline, CDR1 SGHAT and CDR2 FQNNGV. Written as DNA, the CDR3 is TGTGCCAGCAGACAATACCAGGGGTTTGAAGCTTTCTTT. It yields the protein CASRQYQGFEAFF.

This clonotype has just a few counts. J is TRBJ2-1 and V is TRBV2, with 11 bases lining up with TRBD2. V lost 7 bases to trimming and J lost 7 bases; unmatched junction nucleotides: 9. CDR3 length: 15 residues. The germline gives CDR1 SNHLY, CDR2 FYNNEI. The DNA of the CDR3 is TGTGCCAGCAAGCGTAGCGGGGGGGCTTCTAATGAGCAGTTCTTC. Protein product: CASKRSGGASNEQFF.

This clonotype was seen repeatedly, ten times or more. One junction end does not reproduce the germline sequence, and a read error may be involved. The V call is TRBV7-7, the J call TRBJ2-1; D remains unclear. CDR1 is SSHAT and CDR2 is FNYEAQ in the germline V gene (reference sequence). This CDR3 region has 12 residues. The CDR3 DNA sequence: TGTGCTAGCAGCGCCGGTACAAATGAGCAGTTCTTC. This encodes CASSAGTNEQFF.

The rearrangement uses TRBV2 and TRBJ1-2, with TRBD1 as a possible D gene (5 bases). Trimming removed 7 bases at V and 6 bases at J, with 18 bases between. The CDR3 length is 14 residues. Germline-derived CDR1 and CDR2 are SNHLY and FYNNEI. CDR3 protein: CASNEQGPNDGYTF. CDR3 DNA: TGTGCCAGCAATGAGCAGGGCCCAAATGATGGCTACACCTTC.

As DNA, the CDR3 is TGTGCCAGCAGTTACTCGTCCGGGAATGCCAATTCACCCCTCCACTTT. Translating it yields CASSYSSGNANSPLHF. V and J are TRBV6-2 or TRBV6-3 and TRBJ1-6; D is ambiguous. Germline CDR1 reads MNHEY; CDR2 reads SVGEGT. V gave up 0 bases and J gave up 7 bases, with 13 bases separating them. The CDR3 spans 16 residues.

Many counts were recorded for this clonotype. V and J are TRBV7-2 and TRBJ1-2; no clear D gene. The CDR3 totals 13 residues. Trimming pared 3 bases from V and 1 base from J, leaving 6 bases between. The germline V gene has CDR1 SGHTA and CDR2 FQGNSA. Here the CDR3 reads CASSFRVNYGYTF. Here the CDR3 DNA reads TGTGCCAGCAGCTTTAGGGTTAACTATGGCTACACCTTC. The full variable domain, its missing parts supplied by reference TRBV7-2 and TRBJ1-2, is GAGVSQSPSNKVTEKGKDVELRCDPISGHTALYWYRQSLGQGLEFLIYFQGNSAPDKSGLPSDRFSAERTGGSVSTLTIQRTQQEDSAVYLCASSFRVNYGYTFGSGTRLTVV.

This clonotype was counted between two and nine times. The CDR3 sequence: CASGGTTTGNTIYF. The CDR3 coding sequence is TGTGCCAGCGGGGGGACAACAACTGGAAACACCATATATTTT. The chain has TRBV2 and TRBJ1-3; weak D call: TRBD1 (6 bases). Trimming shortened V by 8 bases and J by 2 bases, and 13 bases separated the two germline ends. Per germline, CDR1 SNHLY and CDR2 FYNNEI. The CDR3 is made up of 14 amino acids.

This clonotype was seen more than once but under ten times. The rearrangement joins TRBV4-2 to TRBJ2-1, with D perhaps assigned TRBD1 or TRBD2 (7 bases each). The CDR3 runs to 15 residues. Trimming took off 3 bases at V and 9 bases at J, with 18 bases between the two ends. CDR1 and CDR2 from the germline V gene are LGHNA and YNFKEQ. The CDR3 nucleotides are TGTGCCAGCAGCCAGGGACAGAGCGGGGCCCCTGAGCAGTTCTTC. It yields the protein CASSQGQSGAPEQFF.

The genes are TRBV29-1 and TRBJ2-1; perhaps TRBD1 as D (5 bases). V was pared by 8 bases and J by 6 bases, with 20 bases between. This CDR3 has 14 amino acids. CDR1 is SQVTM and CDR2 is ANQGSEA in the germline V gene. DNA of the CDR3: TGCAGCTTTGCAGGGTCGAATAGGGGCAATGAGCAGTTCTTC. Its translation is CSFAGSNRGNEQFF.

This clonotype was seen many times. V gene TRBV7-2 combines with J gene TRBJ2-1, with TRBD2 matching 9 bases. This CDR3 comprises 17 residues. J lost 1 base, V lost 5 bases, and 9 bases had no gene match. Germline V gene lookup returns CDR1 SGHTA and CDR2 FQGNSA. The DNA of the CDR3 is TGTGCCAGCAGCGTGACTAGCGGAACCTCGTCCTACAATGAGCAGTTCTTC. Amino acids: CASSVTSGTSSYNEQFF.

This clonotype was picked up a small number of times. V usage is TRBV5-8 and J usage is TRBJ2-6; D is uncertain. V shed 4 bases and J shed 4 bases, with 15 bases lying between them. The CDR3 is 16 amino acids. Germline-derived CDR1 and CDR2 are SGHTS and YDEGEE. In nucleotides, the CDR3 is TGTGCCAGCAGCCAAATATCAAGGTCCGGGGCCAACGTCCTGACTTTC. Amino acids: CASSQISRSGANVLTF.

This clonotype was observed at least ten times. The rearrangement uses TRBV7-8 and TRBJ2-5, with D uncertain. Germline CDR1 SGHVS, CDR2 FQNEAQ. V dropped 0 bases and J dropped 2 bases, with 13 bases sitting between them. The CDR3 extends over 16 amino acids. The CDR3 here is CASSLAAGTIQETQYF. CDR3 DNA: TGTGCCAGCAGCTTAGCGGCAGGAACCATACAAGAGACCCAGTACTTC.

The V gene is TRBV5-6, the J gene TRBJ1-5, with 7 bases that match TRBD1. The V gene's germline CDR1 is SGHDT and CDR2 YYEEEE. The length of the CDR3 is 15 residues. Trimming at V came to 6 bases and at J to 6 bases, leaving 12 bases not matched to a gene. As DNA, the CDR3 is TGTGCCAGCAACCTCTGGCACAGGGGAAGTCAGCCCCAGCATTTT. Translating gives CASNLWHRGSQPQHF.

This clonotype was observed a handful of times. V usage is TRBV3-1 and J usage is TRBJ2-7, with D possibly matching TRBD2 (5 bases). This CDR3 region has 16 residues. CDR1 is LGHDT and CDR2 is YNNKEL in the germline V gene (reference sequence). The ends were cut back, 0 bases at V and 4 bases at J, with 16 bases in the middle. The chain's CDR3 is CASSQDASLPSYEQYF. CDR3 DNA sequence: TGTGCCAGCAGCCAAGACGCTAGCCTACCTTCATACGAGCAGTACTTC.

V usage is TRBV29-1 and J usage is TRBJ2-7; 7 bases are a match to TRBD1. The CDR3 is 15 residues long. The germline gives CDR1 SQVTM, CDR2 ANQGSEA. V lost 5 bases and J lost 0; bases outside the gene matches: 10. CDR3 in DNA: TGCAGCGTTCTAGGACAGGACGGAGGCTCCTACGAGCAGTACTTC. Translation: CSVLGQDGGSYEQYF.

This clonotype has at least ten counts. Germline and junction disagree at one end, which may indicate a read error. The genes are TRBV4-1 and TRBJ1-1; 8 bases are shared with TRBD1. The germline V gene has CDR1 MGHRA and CDR2 YSYEKL. The CDR3 totals 16 residues. CDR3 sequence reads: CASRRQGPGLGTEAFF. CDR3 nucleotides: TGCGCCAGTAGAAGACAGGGGCCGGGCCTGGGCACTGAAGCCTTCTTT.

This clonotype has only a few counts. The chain joins TRBV28 to TRBJ2-1, with D possibly TRBD1 on 5 matching bases. V gave up 2 bases and J gave up 7 bases, with 15 bases separating them. CDR3 length equals 15 residues. Germline assignment: CDR1 MDHEN and CDR2 SYDVKM. CDR3 DNA: TGTGCCAGCAGTTTAGGTCAGGGTCTTTGGAATGAGCAGTTCTTC. Translation gives CASSLGQGLWNEQFF.

This clonotype was counted only a few times. The chain joins TRBV6-2 or TRBV6-3 to TRBJ2-7, with D perhaps TRBD1 (8 bases). V was shortened by 2 bases and J by 5 bases, with 22 bases between the two germline ends. The CDR3 length is 17 residues. Germline CDR1 reads MNHEY; CDR2 reads SVGEGT. The CDR3 loop is CASSYGTTWTGRDEQYF. The CDR3 nucleotides read TGTGCCAGCAGTTACGGAACGACATGGACAGGGAGGGACGAGCAGTACTTC.

The DNA for the CDR3 is TGTGCCAGCAGTTACGGGGGGGCAGTCCCAGGGAGCTCCTACAATGAGCAGTTCTTC. This gives the protein CASSYGGAVPGSSYNEQFF. V is TRBV6-5 and J is TRBJ2-1; possibly TRBD2 for D (7 bases). CDR1 MNHEY and CDR2 SVGAGI come from the germline V gene. This CDR3 spans 19 amino acids. The V and J ends lost 2 bases and 0 bases respectively, with 20 bases between them.

The J gene is TRBJ2-2, the V gene TRBV6-4; 9 positions match TRBD2. CDR1 and CDR2 from the germline V gene are MRHNA and SNTAGT. Germline trimming cut 2 bases from V and 3 bases from J; bases unmatched to any gene: 4. CDR3 size: 16 residues. DNA for the CDR3: TGTGCCAGCAGTGACGATAGCGGGGGAGACACCGGGGAGCTGTTTTTT. This translates into CASSDDSGGDTGELFF.